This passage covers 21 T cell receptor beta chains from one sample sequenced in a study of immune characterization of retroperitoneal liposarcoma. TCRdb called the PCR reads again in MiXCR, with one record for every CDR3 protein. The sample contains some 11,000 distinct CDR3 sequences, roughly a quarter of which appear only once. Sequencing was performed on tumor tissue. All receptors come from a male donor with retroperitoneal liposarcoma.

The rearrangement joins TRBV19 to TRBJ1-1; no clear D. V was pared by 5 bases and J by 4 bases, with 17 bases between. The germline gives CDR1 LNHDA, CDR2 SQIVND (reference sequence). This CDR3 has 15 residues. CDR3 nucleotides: TGTGCCAGTAGTCTTCGAGGTGAACCAACCACTGAAGCTTTCTTT. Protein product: CASSLRGEPTTEAFF.

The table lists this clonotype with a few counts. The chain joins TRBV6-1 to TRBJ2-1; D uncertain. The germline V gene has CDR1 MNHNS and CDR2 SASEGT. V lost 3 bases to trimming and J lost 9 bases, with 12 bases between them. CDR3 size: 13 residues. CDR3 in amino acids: CASSDPSMGEQFF. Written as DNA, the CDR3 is TGTGCCAGCAGTGACCCTAGTATGGGTGAGCAGTTCTTC.

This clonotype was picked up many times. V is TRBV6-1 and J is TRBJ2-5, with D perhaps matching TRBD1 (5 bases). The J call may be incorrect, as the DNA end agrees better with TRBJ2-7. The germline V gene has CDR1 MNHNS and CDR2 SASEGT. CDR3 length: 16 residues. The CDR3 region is CASSFNDRQISYEQYF. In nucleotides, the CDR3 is TGTGCCAGCAGTTTCAATGACAGACAGATTTCCTACGAGCAGTACTTC.

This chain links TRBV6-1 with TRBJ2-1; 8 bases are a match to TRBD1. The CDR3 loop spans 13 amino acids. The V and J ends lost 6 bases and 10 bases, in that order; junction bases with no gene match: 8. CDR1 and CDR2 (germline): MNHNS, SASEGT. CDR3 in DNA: TGTGCCAGCAGACAGGGGGAACCCTACGAGCAGTTCTTC. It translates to CASRQGEPYEQFF.

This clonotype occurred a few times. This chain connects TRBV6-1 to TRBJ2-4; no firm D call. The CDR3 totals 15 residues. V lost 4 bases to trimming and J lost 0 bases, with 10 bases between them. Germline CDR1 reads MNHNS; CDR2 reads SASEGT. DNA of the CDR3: TGTGCCAGCAGTGCCCGGATGGGAGCCAAAAACATTCAGTACTTC. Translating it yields CASSARMGAKNIQYF.

This CDR3 reads CASSEQLGSNTGELFF. The CDR3 bases are TGTGCCAGCAGTGAACAATTAGGCTCGAACACCGGGGAGCTGTTTTTT. The chain employs TRBV6-1 and TRBJ2-2, with D unclear. Germline values: CDR1 MNHNS, CDR2 SASEGT. Trimming left V 2 bases short and J 0 bases short, with 10 bases between. The CDR3 has 16 residues.

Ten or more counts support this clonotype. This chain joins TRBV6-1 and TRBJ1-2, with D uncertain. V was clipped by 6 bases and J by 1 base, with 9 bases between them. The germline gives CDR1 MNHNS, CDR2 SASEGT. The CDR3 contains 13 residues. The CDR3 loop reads CASSLDRNYGYTF. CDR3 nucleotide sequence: TGTGCCAGCAGCCTTGACCGTAACTATGGCTACACCTTC.

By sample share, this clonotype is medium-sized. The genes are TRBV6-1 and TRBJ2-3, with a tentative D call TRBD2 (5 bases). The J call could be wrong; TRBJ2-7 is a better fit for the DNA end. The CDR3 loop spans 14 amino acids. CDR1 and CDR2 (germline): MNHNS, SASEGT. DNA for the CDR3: TGTGCCAGCAGCGACCGGGGAAGCTCCTACGAGCAGTACTTC. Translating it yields CASSDRGSSYEQYF.

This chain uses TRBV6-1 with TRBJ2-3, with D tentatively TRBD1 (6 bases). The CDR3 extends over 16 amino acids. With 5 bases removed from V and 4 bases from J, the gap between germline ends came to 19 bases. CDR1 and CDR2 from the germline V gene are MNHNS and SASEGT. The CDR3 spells CASSYPAGDLADTQYF. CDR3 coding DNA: TGTGCCAGCAGTTACCCGGCAGGGGATTTGGCAGATACGCAGTATTTT.

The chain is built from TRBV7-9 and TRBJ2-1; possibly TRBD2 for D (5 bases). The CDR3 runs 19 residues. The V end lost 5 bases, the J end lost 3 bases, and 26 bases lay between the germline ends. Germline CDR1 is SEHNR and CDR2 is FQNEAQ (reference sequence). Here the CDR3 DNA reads TGTGCCAGCAGCCTCCCTTTCTTACAGTCGGAGGAAGGCTACAATGAGCAGTTCTTC. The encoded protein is CASSLPFLQSEEGYNEQFF.

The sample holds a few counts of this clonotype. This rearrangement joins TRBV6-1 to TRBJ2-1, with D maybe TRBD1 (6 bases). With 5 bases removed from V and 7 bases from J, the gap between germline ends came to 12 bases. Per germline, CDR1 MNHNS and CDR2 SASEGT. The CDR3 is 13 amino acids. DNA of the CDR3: TGTGCCAGCAGTCCGGAGAGGGGGAATGAGCAGTTCTTC. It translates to CASSPERGNEQFF.

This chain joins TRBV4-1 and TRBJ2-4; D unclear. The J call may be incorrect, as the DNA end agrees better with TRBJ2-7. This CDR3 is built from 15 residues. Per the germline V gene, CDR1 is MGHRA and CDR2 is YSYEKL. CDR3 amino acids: CASSHFTLNRNEQYF. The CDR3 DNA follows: TGCGCCAGCAGCCACTTTACCCTGAATCGGAACGAGCAGTACTTC.

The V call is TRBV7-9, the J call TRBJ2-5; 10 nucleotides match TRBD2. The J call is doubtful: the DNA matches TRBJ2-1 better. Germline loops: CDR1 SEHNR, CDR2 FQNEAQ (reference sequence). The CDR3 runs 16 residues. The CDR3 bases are TGTGCCAGCAGCTTAGAACGTCTAGCGGGGGAGAATGAGCAGTTCTTC. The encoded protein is CASSLERLAGENEQFF.

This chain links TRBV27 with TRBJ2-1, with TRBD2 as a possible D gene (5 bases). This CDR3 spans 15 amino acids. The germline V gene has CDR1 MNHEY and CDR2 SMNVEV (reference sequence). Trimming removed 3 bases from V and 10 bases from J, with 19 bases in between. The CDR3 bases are TGTGCCAGCAGTTTGAGACGAACCACTGACTACGAGCAGTTCTTC. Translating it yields CASSLRRTTDYEQFF.

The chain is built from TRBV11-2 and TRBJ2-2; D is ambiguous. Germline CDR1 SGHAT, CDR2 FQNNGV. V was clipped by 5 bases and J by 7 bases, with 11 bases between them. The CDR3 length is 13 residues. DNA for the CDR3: TGTGCCAGCAGCGTGGGAAGGAACGGGGAGCTGTTTTTT. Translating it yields CASSVGRNGELFF.

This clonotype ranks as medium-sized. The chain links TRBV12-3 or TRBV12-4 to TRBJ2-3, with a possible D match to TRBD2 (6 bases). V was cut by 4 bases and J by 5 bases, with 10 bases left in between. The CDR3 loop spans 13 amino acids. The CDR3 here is CASSSDGRDTQYF. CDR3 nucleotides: TGTGCCAGCAGTTCCGACGGGAGAGATACGCAGTATTTT.

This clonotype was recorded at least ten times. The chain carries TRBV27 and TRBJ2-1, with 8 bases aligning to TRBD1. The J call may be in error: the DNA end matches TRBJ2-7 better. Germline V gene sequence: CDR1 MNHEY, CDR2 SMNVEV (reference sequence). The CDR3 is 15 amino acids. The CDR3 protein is CASSLGTGISNEQYF. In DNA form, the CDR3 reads TGTGCCAGCAGCCTCGGGACAGGCATATCGAATGAGCAGTACTTC.

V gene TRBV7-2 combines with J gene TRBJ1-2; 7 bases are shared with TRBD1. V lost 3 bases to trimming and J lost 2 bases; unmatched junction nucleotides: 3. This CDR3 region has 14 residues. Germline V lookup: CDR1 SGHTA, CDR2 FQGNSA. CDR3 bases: TGTGCCAGCAGCTTTGGGGACAGAAACTATGGCTACACCTTC. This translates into CASSFGDRNYGYTF.

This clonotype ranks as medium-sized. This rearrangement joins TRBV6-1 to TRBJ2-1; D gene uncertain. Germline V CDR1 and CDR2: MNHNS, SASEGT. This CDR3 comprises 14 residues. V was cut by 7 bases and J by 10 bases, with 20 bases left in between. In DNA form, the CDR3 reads TGTGCCAGCAAGTGGAACGACGGTACCTACGAGCAGTTCTTC. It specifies CASKWNDGTYEQFF.

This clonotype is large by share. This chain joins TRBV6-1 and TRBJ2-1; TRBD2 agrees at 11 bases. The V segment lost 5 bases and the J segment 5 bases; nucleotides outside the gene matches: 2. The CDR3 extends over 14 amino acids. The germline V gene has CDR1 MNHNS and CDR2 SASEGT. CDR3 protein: CASSRLAGNNEQFF. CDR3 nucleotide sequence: TGTGCCAGCAGTAGACTAGCGGGGAACAATGAGCAGTTCTTC.

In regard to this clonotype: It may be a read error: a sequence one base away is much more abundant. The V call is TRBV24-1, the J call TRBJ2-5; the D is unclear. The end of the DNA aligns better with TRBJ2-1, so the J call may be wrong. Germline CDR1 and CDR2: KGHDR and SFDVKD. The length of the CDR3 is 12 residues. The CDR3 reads CATGDFRLEQFF. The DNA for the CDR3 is TGTGCCACCGGTGATTTCCGACTTGAGCAGTTCTTC.